This T cell receptor beta chain was identified in a study of CD8+CD57+ T cells in acquired aplastic anemia. A note on this clonotype: Antigen unknown.

Study results and caveats: No significant difference in CD8+ Simpson's diversity was found between patients and controls.

Genomic DNA was employed as the template in profiling TCR beta VDJ and CDR3. TCRdb re-analysed the reads in MiXCR, keeping a single row per CDR3 protein. Found here are some 190,000 distinct CDR3 sequences, 46% of them singletons; the top ten hold approximately 2.9%. The ends were cut back, 1 base at V and 1 base at J, with 14 bases in the middle. Germline-derived CDR1 and CDR2 are MGHRA and YSYEKL. The CDR3 loop spans 17 amino acids. This clonotype was obtained from a human donor in good health. Sequencing input: sorted CD4+, CD8+, or CD8+CD57+ T cells (not recorded which) from PBMCs. The chain has TRBV4-1 and TRBJ2-1, with D perhaps given as TRBD1 or TRBD2 (5 bases each). The CDR3 protein is CASSQATGAASYNEQFF. The CDR3 region has the DNA TGCGCCAGCAGCCAAGCCACCGGGGCCGCTTCCTACAATGAGCAGTTCTTC.